The rows below give T cell receptor beta chains drawn from one sample of a study of T cells in localized non-small cell lung cancer. Sequenced by immunoSEQ multiplex PCR; TCRdb stores in-frame clones only, minus some. Of about 56,000 clones in the sample, 86% are singletons; the top ten hold less than 6%. Sample: peripheral blood, taken before any cancer treatment. These receptor sequences come from a woman aged 40-70 years with stage I lung adenocarcinoma. Both conserved end residues are part of each CDR3. The D gene is left open where the match is weak. The size entry is marked missing in some rows and otherwise reads once, few, many or a size class.

>-|TRBV13|-|TRBJ1-3
TGTGCCAGCAGCTTAACTGGAAACACCATATATTTT
CASSLTGNTIYF
>-|TRBV2|-|TRBJ1-1
TGTGCCAGCAGTGAACAGGCCGACACTGAAGCTTTCTTT
CASSEQADTEAFF
>-|TRBV2|TRBD1|TRBJ1-3
TGTGCCAGCAGGACACAGGGGGTCTCTGGAAACACCATATATTTT
CASRTQGVSGNTIYF
>-|TRBV9|-|TRBJ1-2
TGTGCCAGCAGCCCCCTGACACTTGACTATGGCTACACCTTC
CASSPLTLDYGYTF
>once|TRBV7-2|TRBD2|TRBJ2-1
TGTGCCAGCAGCCCCCCCGGGCTAGCGGGGGGATACAATGAGCAGTTCTTC
CASSPPGLAGGYNEQFF
>-|TRBV18|-|TRBJ2-7
TGTGCCAGCTCACCACCGAGTACCAGGGTACCCAACGACGAGCAGTACTTC
CASSPPSTRVPNDEQYF
>-|TRBV7-2|-|TRBJ1-6
TGTGCCAGCAGCTTAGGGGTAACGGGTTCACCCCTCCACTTT
CASSLGVTGSPLHF
>-|TRBV7-3|TRBD2|TRBJ2-3
TGTGCCAGCAGCGCGACTAGCTTTGGGACAGATACGCAGTATTTT
CASSATSFGTDTQYF
>-|TRBV13|TRBD1|TRBJ1-2
TGTGCCAGCAGCCCAGGGACAGGGAGCTATGGCTACACCTTC
CASSPGTGSYGYTF
>-|TRBV10-2|TRBD2|TRBJ2-3
TGCGCCAGCAGTGAAGCGGGACTAGCCGCAGATACGCAGTATTTT
CASSEAGLAADTQYF
>-|TRBV5-4|-|TRBJ1-2
TGTGCCAGCAGCCCCGGGGAAAACTATGGCTACACCTTC
CASSPGENYGYTF
>-|TRBV5-1|-|TRBJ2-7
TGCGCCAGCAGCGCGAACCCCACAGGGTTAGGGTACGAGCAGTACTTC
CASSANPTGLGYEQYF
>-|TRBV7-2|-|TRBJ1-2
TGTGCCAGCAGCCCCTCGGGCTACTATGGCTACACCTTC
CASSPSGYYGYTF
>-|TRBV7-9|TRBD1|TRBJ1-6
TGTGCCAGCAGGCCACAGGGGGGTAATTCACCCCTCCACTTT
CASRPQGGNSPLHF
>-|TRBV6-5|-|TRBJ1-6
TGTGCCAGCAGTTCCGAGGTTAAGACCCTCCACTTT
CASSSEVKTLHF
>once|TRBV6-5|-|TRBJ2-5
TGTGCCAGCAGCCGAGATGCCGTTCAGGAGACCCAGTACTTC
CASSRDAVQETQYF
>-|TRBV4-3|TRBD2|TRBJ2-7
TGCGCCAGCAGCCGAGTTAGCGGGACCTCGTACGAGCAGTACTTC
CASSRVSGTSYEQYF
>-|TRBV19|-|TRBJ1-2
TGTGCCAGTAGTATACAGGGGCATTACTATGGCTACACCTTC
CASSIQGHYYGYTF
>-|TRBV29-1|-|TRBJ2-1
TGCAGCGTTGGCAGAAACAATGAGCAGTTCTTC
CSVGRNNEQFF
>few|TRBV5-1|TRBD2|TRBJ2-1
TGCGCCAGCAGCTCCTCAGGGGAGCGGGGGGGCAGCAATGAGCAGTTCTTC
CASSSSGERGGSNEQFF
>-|TRBV28|-|TRBJ1-1
TGTGCCAGCAGCCCCCAAGGGGGGATGAACACTGAAGCTTTCTTT
CASSPQGGMNTEAFF
>-|TRBV6-1|-|TRBJ1-6
TGTGCCAGCAGGGAGGGGAGTGGAGGGAATTCACCCCTCCACTTT
CASREGSGGNSPLHF
>-|TRBV7-2|TRBD1|TRBJ2-5
TGTGCCAGCAGCGACCGGGACAGGGCGCGGGAGACCCAGTACTTC
CASSDRDRARETQYF
>-|TRBV7-2|TRBD1|TRBJ1-2
TGTGCCAGCTCTTACCGGCAGGGGGAAGGAGGCTACACCTTC
CASSYRQGEGGYTF
>-|TRBV5-4|-|TRBJ2-7
TGTGCCAGCAGCTCGAAAGCCGACTGGAATTACGAGCAGTACTTC
CASSSKADWNYEQYF
>-|TRBV4-1|-|TRBJ1-2
TGCGCCAGCAGCCAATTACAGGGTAGCTATGGCTACACCTTC
CASSQLQGSYGYTF
>-|TRBV6-6|-|TRBJ1-3
TGTGCCAGCAGTTACGACGGGATAGATGGAAACACCATATATTTT
CASSYDGIDGNTIYF
>-|TRBV27|-|TRBJ2-7
TGTGCCAGCAGTTTGGGGGGCCTGGGCGAGCAGTACTTC
CASSLGGLGEQYF
>-|TRBV2|TRBD1|TRBJ2-7
TGTGCCAGCAGTGAACAGGGGGTCGAGCAGTACTTC
CASSEQGVEQYF
>-|TRBV10-1|TRBD1|TRBJ2-3
TGCGCCAGCAGTGTTGGACAGGGAATAGATACGCAGTATTTT
CASSVGQGIDTQYF
>-|TRBV5-6|-|TRBJ2-7
TGTGCCAGCAGCCTGGGGAGGGGGACAGGCGCTATCTACGAGCAGTACTTC
CASSLGRGTGAIYEQYF
>-|TRBV19|TRBD1|TRBJ1-6
TGTGCCAGTACCCCCACGGACAGGGCGACTTGGTCCCTCCACTTT
CASTPTDRATWSLHF
>-|TRBV7-2|-|TRBJ2-3
TGTGCCAGCAGCTTAGGTCTGGGGAATTGGGGCACAGATACGCAGTATTTT
CASSLGLGNWGTDTQYF
>few|TRBV29-1|-|TRBJ2-2
TGCAGCGTTGGAAAGGGTACCGGGGAGCTGTTTTTT
CSVGKGTGELFF
>-|TRBV19|TRBD1|TRBJ1-1
TGTGCCAGTAGCCTGACAGGGGGAGGTGAAGCTTTCTTT
CASSLTGGGEAFF
>few|TRBV7-9|TRBD2|TRBJ2-3
TGTGCCAGCAGCTTAGCGCGGGTAGCGGGGGTCGCGGATACGCAGTATTTT
CASSLARVAGVADTQYF
>-|TRBV7-9|TRBD2|TRBJ2-1
TGTGCCAGCAGCTTAGCAAGCGGGGGGGCCCTGAATGAGCAGTTCTTC
CASSLASGGALNEQFF
>-|TRBV9|TRBD2|TRBJ2-2
TGTGCCAGCAGCGGGCCGGGACTAGCTGGAGGATGGGTAACCGGGGAGCTGTTTTTT
CASSGPGLAGGWVTGELFF
>medium-sized|TRBV2|-|TRBJ1-1
TGTGCCAGCAGTGAAAGTATGGCAGGGTACACTGAAGCTTTCTTT
CASSESMAGYTEAFF
>-|TRBV5-1|TRBD1|TRBJ1-3
TGCGCCAGCAGCTTGGGGGCCGGACAGGGAACTGGAAACACCATATATTTT
CASSLGAGQGTGNTIYF
>once|TRBV7-2|TRBD1|TRBJ2-1
TGTGCCAGCAGCAGATACGCAGGGGGAGTCTACAATGAGCAGTTCTTC
CASSRYAGGVYNEQFF
>-|TRBV30|TRBD1|TRBJ1-1
TGTGCCTGGAATCCGGGACAGTTCCCGAACACTGAAGCTTTCTTT
CAWNPGQFPNTEAFF
>-|TRBV2|-|TRBJ2-4
TGTGCCAGCAGTGTGGACAGAGATTCACTAGCCAAAAACATTCAGTACTTC
CASSVDRDSLAKNIQYF
>-|TRBV12-1|-|TRBJ1-2
TGTGCCAGCAGCCGGACAGGGCAAGGCTATGGCTACACCTTC
CASSRTGQGYGYTF
>-|TRBV5-1|-|TRBJ2-1
TGCGCCAGCAGCTTCAAACTTAGCTCCTACAATGAGCAGTTCTTC
CASSFKLSSYNEQFF